This T cell receptor beta chain was retrieved from a study of blood T cell repertoires in COVID-19. This clone was found a few times. Recruits, aged about 18 to 95 years, lived in 20 to 30 US areas. Within 2 weeks before study entry, exposed participants met a COVID-19 case. This CDR3 comprises 14 residues. With 7 bases removed from V and 0 bases from J, the gap between germline ends came to 15 bases. Germline V gene sequence: CDR1 SQVTM, CDR2 ANQGSEA. Original analysis: Estimation of nucleated cell counts was performed using reference gene primer amplification. TCRdb's table, derived via immunoSEQ multiplex PCR, lists solely in-frame clones and lacks some. V and J calls and clone size are copied from that table; D and trimming were computed from the DNA. The table lists about 140,000 clones, under 90% of them singletons.

The sequenced sample consisted of PBMCs or T cells enriched from blood (not recorded which). The clonotype comes from a young woman who had been exposed to COVID-19. The chain is built from TRBV29-1 and TRBJ1-1, with D possibly matching TRBD1 (5 bases). In DNA, the CDR3 is TGCAGCGCCCACCAGGGTCTTATGAACACTGAAGCTTTCTTT. Translation gives CSAHQGLMNTEAFF.